This T cell receptor beta chain comes out of a study of T-cell reconstitution after alpha-beta-depleted transplantation in children. This clonotype was seen only a few times. Its antigen is still unknown. TCRbeta library preparation incorporated unique molecular identifiers. Using its own MiXCR run on the PCR reads, TCRdb lists one record per CDR3 protein. Counted here are 100,000 or so distinct CDR3 sequences, less than 25% occurring once; the ten biggest clones make up over 20%. Trimming cost V 1 base and J 3 bases; bases outside gene matches: 9. Per germline, CDR1 SGDLS and CDR2 YYNGEE. The CDR3 loop spans 16 amino acids. Notes on the study in general: T-cell counts and diversity at one year following transplant were attributed mainly to newly produced T cells. Two months or so post-transplant, alpha-beta T cells reportedly derived from several hundred expanded graft clones. In some patients, recipient T cells and intrathymic progenitors surviving conditioning explained high day-60 diversity.

The TCR originated in a boy between 2 and 10 years old with acute lymphoblastic leukemia, due to receive a stem cell transplant. The material was PBMCs, obtained before TCRalphabeta/CD19-depleted stem cell transplant. The rearrangement uses TRBV9 and TRBJ2-5, with 7 bases identical to TRBD2. The CDR3 nucleotides read TGTGCCAGCAGCGTACACGGCGCAGGACTAGAAGAGACCCAGTACTTC. Translation gives CASSVHGAGLEETQYF.